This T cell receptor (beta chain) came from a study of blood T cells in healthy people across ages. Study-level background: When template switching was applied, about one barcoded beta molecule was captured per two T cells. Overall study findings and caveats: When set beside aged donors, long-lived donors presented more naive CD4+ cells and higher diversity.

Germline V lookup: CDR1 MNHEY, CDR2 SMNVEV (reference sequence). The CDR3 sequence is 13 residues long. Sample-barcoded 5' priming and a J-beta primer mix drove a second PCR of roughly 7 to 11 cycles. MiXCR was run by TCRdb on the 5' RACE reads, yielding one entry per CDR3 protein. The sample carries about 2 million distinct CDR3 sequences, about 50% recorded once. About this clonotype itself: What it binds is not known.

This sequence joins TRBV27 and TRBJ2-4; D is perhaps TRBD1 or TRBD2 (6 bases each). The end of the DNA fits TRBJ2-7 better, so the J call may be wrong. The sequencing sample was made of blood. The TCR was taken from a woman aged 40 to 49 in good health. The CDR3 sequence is CASSIRGVPEQYF. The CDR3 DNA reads TGTGCCAGCAGCATAAGGGGGGTCCCCGAGCAGTACTTC.